This T cell receptor (beta chain) was captured in a study of radiotherapy plus CTLA-4 blockade in lung cancer. Findings and caveats of the study: In blood, tumor-derived TCR clones expanded after radiotherapy plus ipilimumab.

Measured with immunoSEQ multiplex PCR; TCRdb has only the in-frame clones, and not every one. In the table there are roughly 88,000 clones, about four fifths of which are singletons. Comment on this clone: The antigen remains unidentified.

This CDR3 has 15 residues. The V segment lost 1 base and the J segment 9 bases; nucleotides outside the gene matches: 3. Germline assignment: CDR1 LNHDA and CDR2 SQIVND (reference sequence). The sequence was collected from a human donor with non-small cell lung cancer who had stable disease on radiotherapy plus ipilimumab. The material sequenced was peripheral blood, taken from a patient treated with radiotherapy plus ipilimumab. The J gene is TRBJ1-6, the V gene TRBV19; 10 bases are a match to TRBD1. The CDR3 loop is CASSIAGTGASPLHF. In DNA form, the CDR3 reads TGTGCCAGTAGTATAGCCGGGACAGGGGCTTCACCCCTCCACTTT.